These 12 T cell receptor beta chains share one sample of origin, sequenced in a study of OX40 agonist ivuxolimab in advanced cancers. Data came from immunoSEQ multiplex PCR; TCRdb stores just in-frame clones and leaves some out. Among 73,000 or so clones, 70% to 90% were seen once, and the ten largest hold approximately 0.61%. Specimen: CD4+ or CD8+ T cells sorted from blood, collected in a trial of the OX40 agonist ivuxolimab. Source of these receptors: an adult with an advanced solid tumor such as melanoma, head and neck, liver or kidney cancer.

The CDR3 DNA is TGTGCCAGCTCACCCTCTGAGGATCTCTATGGCTACACCTTC. Translating it yields CASSPSEDLYGYTF. The chain has TRBV18 and TRBJ1-2; D uncertain. Germline V gene lookup returns CDR1 KGHSH and CDR2 LQKENI. CDR3 length: 14 residues. The V end was cut by 3 bases, the J end by 4 bases, with 12 bases between.

This rearrangement joins TRBV2 to TRBJ2-3; D is undetermined. The CDR3 contains 13 residues. V lost 4 bases, J lost 3 bases, and 8 bases lay in between. Germline V gives CDR1 SNHLY, CDR2 FYNNEI. CDR3 coding DNA: TGTGCCAGCAGTGCCGGAGAGACAGATACGCAGTATTTT. This translates into CASSAGETDTQYF.

This sequence joins TRBV18 and TRBJ1-1, with 8 bases identical to TRBD1. The V segment lost 6 bases and the J segment 8 bases; nucleotides outside the gene matches: 11. The CDR3 sequence is 14 residues long. CDR1 is KGHSH and CDR2 is LQKENI in the germline V gene. The DNA for the CDR3 is TGTGCCAGCTCTCTACAGGGGGATGGATCCGAAGCTTTCTTT. Amino acid sequence: CASSLQGDGSEAFF.

The rearrangement links TRBV11-3 to TRBJ2-2, with D possibly TRBD2 on 5 matching bases. Trimming stripped 1 base from V and 4 bases from J, with 10 bases between. CDR3 length: 15 residues. Germline loops: CDR1 SGHNT, CDR2 YENEEA. In nucleotides, the CDR3 is TGTGCCAGCAGCTTAGGGCTCCGGGGCACCGGGGAGCTGTTTTTT. Encoded protein: CASSLGLRGTGELFF.

The chain carries TRBV19 and TRBJ1-4, with D possibly matching TRBD1 (5 bases). From germline, CDR1 is LNHDA and CDR2 SQIVND (reference sequence). The CDR3 is 17 residues long. Trimming shortened V by 6 bases and J by 7 bases, and 24 bases separated the two germline ends. CDR3 residues: CASRDSTLSGGSEKLFF. In DNA, the CDR3 is TGTGCCAGTAGAGACTCTACACTATCCGGGGGGAGTGAAAAACTGTTTTTT.

The V gene is TRBV6-5, the J gene TRBJ2-3, with D tentatively TRBD1 (6 bases). V shed 6 bases and J shed 6 bases, with 13 bases lying between them. The CDR3 covers 13 residues. Germline-derived CDR1 and CDR2 are MNHEY and SVGAGI. This CDR3 is CASRHGTFDTQYF. CDR3 nucleotide sequence: TGTGCCAGCAGGCACGGGACATTCGATACGCAGTATTTT.

This clone has only a few counts. This chain connects TRBV30 to TRBJ1-1; a possible D gene is TRBD1 (5 bases). The germline CDR1 and CDR2 sequences are GTSNPN and SVGIG (reference sequence). This CDR3 is built from 12 residues. V was cut by 7 bases and J by 4 bases, with 13 bases left in between. The CDR3 coding sequence is TGTGCCTACTCAGGGAGGGGCACTGAAGCTTTCTTT. It translates to CAYSGRGTEAFF.

This chain uses TRBV19 with TRBJ1-5; D is undetermined. V lost 2 bases and J lost 1, with 6 bases in between. The germline gives CDR1 LNHDA, CDR2 SQIVND (reference sequence). The CDR3 has 14 amino acids. The CDR3 sequence: CASSISRSNQPQHF. The CDR3 DNA is TGTGCCAGTAGTATAAGTCGCAGCAATCAGCCCCAGCATTTT.

This clone was counted only a few times. The V and J genes are TRBV9 and TRBJ2-2, with D unclear. This CDR3 contains 13 residues. The germline gives CDR1 SGDLS, CDR2 YYNGEE. The V and J ends lost 0 bases and 2 bases respectively, with 2 bases between them. CDR3 nucleotides: TGTGCCAGCAGCGTAGAAAACACCGGGGAGCTGTTTTTT. Amino acid sequence: CASSVENTGELFF. The full variable domain, its missing parts supplied by reference TRBV9 and TRBJ2-2, is DSGVTQTPKHLITATGQRVTLRCSPRSGDLSVYWYQQSLDQGLQFLIQYYNGEERAKGNILERFSAQQFPDLHSELNLSSLELGDSALYFCASSVENTGELFFGEGSRLTVL.

The CDR3 loop reads CASSKANKAQYF. CDR3 in DNA: TGTGCCAGCAGCAAAGCTAATAAAGCCCAGTACTTC. The chain employs TRBV21-1 and TRBJ2-5. TRBV21-1 is a pseudogene. The CDR3 consists of 12 residues.

A few counts support this clone. The chain is built from TRBV5-5 and TRBJ2-1; 9 nucleotides align to TRBD1. From germline, CDR1 is SGHKS and CDR2 YYEKEE (reference sequence). J lost 4 bases, V lost 4 bases, and 9 bases had no gene match. The CDR3 is made up of 16 amino acids. Here the CDR3 reads CASSGDRGFLYNEQFF. The CDR3 DNA is TGTGCCAGCAGCGGAGACAGGGGGTTCCTTTACAATGAGCAGTTCTTC.

The chain has TRBV6-1 and TRBJ2-5; D is unresolved. Per the germline V gene, CDR1 is MNHNS and CDR2 is SASEGT. CDR3 size: 14 residues. The ends were cut back, 4 bases at V and 1 base at J, with 10 bases in the middle. CDR3 protein: CASSVWQTQETQYF. In DNA form, the CDR3 reads TGTGCCAGCAGTGTATGGCAGACCCAAGAGACCCAGTACTTC.